The present T cell receptor beta chain was sequenced within a study of early T cells in non-severe SARS-CoV-2 infection. Study summary: The input, bulk RNA from unsorted whole blood, was sequenced, and chains were unpaired.

Overall study results and limits: Missing private and CD4 specificities, VDJdb matching favored anti-spike CD8 responses.

Individual cDNA molecules were tagged with unique molecular identifiers. TCRdb passed the 5' RACE reads through MiXCR, listing each CDR3 protein once. This table holds tens of thousands of distinct CDR3 sequences, under 7.5% found once. This CDR3 comprises 14 residues. Trimming took 3 bases from V and 5 from J, leaving 11 bases between them. Germline assignment: CDR1 SNHLY and CDR2 FYNNEI. This clonotype was counted at least ten times. The antigen is undetermined. The origin of this receptor is an adult who was a healthcare worker with PCR-confirmed SARS-CoV-2 infection or an uninfected control (not recorded which). This specimen consisted of whole blood, obtained at baseline. The chain carries TRBV2 and TRBJ1-5; no firm D call. CDR3 region: CASSDKTADQPQHF. The CDR3 coding sequence is TGTGCCAGCAGTGACAAAACAGCGGATCAGCCCCAGCATTTT.